One TCR beta chain is described in this entry. Its cognate antigen is unknown. This specimen comes from a study of beta chain features in type 1 diabetes. Across the whole study: Analysis included around 110,000,000 sorted cells drawn from all samples. Overall study results and limits: Type 1 diabetes patients had VDJ junctions that carried fewer insertions and more deletions. A greater similarity of naive, central memory and Treg TCRB repertoires was seen among patients than among healthy donors.

Without exception, sorted populations had purity beyond 98%. Expressed TCRB transcripts got sequenced, as all isolated RNA was reverse transcribed. The repertoire was sequenced with immunoSEQ multiplex PCR; TCRdb's copy has only in-frame clones and lacks some. The top ten hold under 0.095% of the sample, which has about 620,000 clones, 15% to 19% seen once. The CDR3 loop spans 15 amino acids. V shed 4 bases, J shed 9 bases, and the junction held 8 bases outside the gene matches. The germline V gene encodes CDR1 SGHRS and CDR2 YFSETQ. The sample consisted of naive CD4+ T cells from blood. The source of this sequence is a man aged 18 to 29 in good health. The rearrangement uses TRBV5-1 and TRBJ1-6; 9 bases line up with TRBD1. This CDR3 is CASSAGQGRSSPLHF. CDR3 DNA sequence: TGCGCCAGCAGCGCCGGACAGGGGCGAAGTTCACCCCTCCACTTT.